A selection of T cell receptor beta chains follows, all from one sample in a study of T cell responses to AZD1222 COVID-19 vaccine. Clones were read by immunoSEQ multiplex PCR, and TCRdb kept only the in-frame ones, dropping some. Altogether 150,000 to 200,000 clones are present, approximately 86% being singletons, with the ten largest covering approximately 8%. This specimen was peripheral blood, taken on day 0 of AZD1222 vaccination. The receptors were gathered from an adult in good health. Each CDR3 is given with its conserved first and last residue. The order of the fields is D gene, clone size, V gene, J gene, CDR3 protein, CDR3 DNA. The D gene is left open where the match is weak. A row's size may be missing; if present it is once, few, many or a size class.

D gene: .
clone size: .
V gene: TRBV2
J gene: TRBJ2-5
CDR3 protein: CASSVGAAIQETQYF
CDR3 DNA: TGTGCCAGCAGTGTGGGGGCGGCCATCCAAGAGACCCAGTACTTC

D gene: TRBD1
clone size: .
V gene: TRBV19
J gene: TRBJ1-1
CDR3 protein: CASSPSLDREGTEAFF
CDR3 DNA: TGTGCCAGTAGTCCGAGTTTGGACAGGGAGGGCACTGAAGCTTTCTTT

D gene: .
clone size: .
V gene: TRBV7-2
J gene: TRBJ2-7
CDR3 protein: CASSRGTYEQYF
CDR3 DNA: TGTGCCAGCAGCCGGGGGACCTACGAGCAGTACTTC

D gene: TRBD1
clone size: .
V gene: TRBV6-5
J gene: TRBJ1-2
CDR3 protein: CASRSPQGVSWGYTF
CDR3 DNA: TGTGCCAGCAGATCACCACAGGGGGTCTCGTGGGGCTACACCTTC

D gene: .
clone size: .
V gene: TRBV21-1
J gene: TRBJ1-4
CDR3 protein: CASSSHIRRDRGLSNEKLFF
CDR3 DNA: TGTGCCAGCAGCTCACACATCAGGCGGGACAGGGGGCTCTCTAATGAAAAACTGTTTTTT

D gene: .
clone size: .
V gene: TRBV20-1
J gene: TRBJ1-1
CDR3 protein: CSASAPNAAEAFF
CDR3 DNA: TGCAGTGCTAGTGCACCGAACGCAGCTGAAGCTTTCTTT

D gene: TRBD2
clone size: few
V gene: TRBV3-1/TRBV3-2
J gene: TRBJ2-5
CDR3 protein: CASSQDQRGVVRETQYF
CDR3 DNA: TGTGCCAGCAGCCAAGATCAACGGGGGGTCGTACGGGAGACCCAGTACTTC

D gene: TRBD2
clone size: .
V gene: TRBV6-2/TRBV6-3
J gene: TRBJ2-1
CDR3 protein: CASSYSGSSGVYNEQFF
CDR3 DNA: TGTGCCAGCAGTTACTCGGGTTCTAGCGGGGTATACAATGAGCAGTTCTTC

D gene: TRBD1
clone size: once
V gene: TRBV10-3
J gene: TRBJ2-1
CDR3 protein: CAVTGTDYNEQFF
CDR3 DNA: TGTGCCGTCACCGGGACAGACTACAATGAGCAGTTCTTC

D gene: TRBD1
clone size: .
V gene: TRBV6-2/TRBV6-3
J gene: TRBJ1-2
CDR3 protein: CASSFGQGTYGYTF
CDR3 DNA: TGTGCCAGCAGTTTCGGACAGGGAACCTATGGCTACACCTTC

D gene: .
clone size: .
V gene: TRBV5-1
J gene: TRBJ1-4
CDR3 protein: CASSLAGVEQEKLFF
CDR3 DNA: TGCGCCAGCAGCTTGGCGGGGGTTGAACAAGAAAAACTGTTTTTT

D gene: TRBD1
clone size: .
V gene: TRBV2
J gene: TRBJ2-7
CDR3 protein: CATRTTGGSYEQYF
CDR3 DNA: TGTGCAACCCGGACAACAGGGGGCTCCTACGAGCAGTACTTC

D gene: TRBD1
clone size: once
V gene: TRBV7-2
J gene: TRBJ1-1
CDR3 protein: CASSPQGEKNTEAFF
CDR3 DNA: TGTGCCAGCAGCCCCCAGGGGGAGAAGAACACTGAAGCTTTCTTT

D gene: TRBD1
clone size: few
V gene: TRBV10-3
J gene: TRBJ1-1
CDR3 protein: CAISETGTGGAGNTEAFF
CDR3 DNA: TGTGCCATCAGTGAAACCGGGACAGGGGGCGCGGGGAACACTGAAGCTTTCTTT

D gene: TRBD1
clone size: .
V gene: TRBV15
J gene: TRBJ1-2
CDR3 protein: CATSTGTGPNYGYTF
CDR3 DNA: TGTGCCACCAGCACCGGGACAGGGCCCAACTATGGCTACACCTTC

D gene: TRBD2
clone size: .
V gene: TRBV2
J gene: TRBJ2-3
CDR3 protein: CASYGTSGGAYTQYF
CDR3 DNA: TGTGCCAGCTACGGGACTAGCGGGGGGGCATATACGCAGTATTTT

D gene: .
clone size: .
V gene: TRBV5-1
J gene: TRBJ2-1
CDR3 protein: CASSLGRGNEQFF
CDR3 DNA: TGCGCCAGCAGCCTGGGACGGGGAAATGAGCAGTTCTTC

D gene: .
clone size: .
V gene: TRBV2
J gene: TRBJ2-5
CDR3 protein: CASRGGGEETQYF
CDR3 DNA: TGTGCCAGCAGAGGAGGGGGTGAGGAGACCCAGTACTTC

D gene: .
clone size: .
V gene: TRBV28
J gene: TRBJ1-1
CDR3 protein: CASSSGVATEAFF
CDR3 DNA: TGTGCCAGCAGTTCTGGGGTGGCCACTGAAGCTTTCTTT

D gene: TRBD1
clone size: .
V gene: TRBV4-3
J gene: TRBJ1-1
CDR3 protein: CASSQGSGQGEAFF
CDR3 DNA: TGCGCCAGCAGCCAAGGCTCGGGACAGGGAGAAGCTTTCTTT

D gene: .
clone size: .
V gene: TRBV5-1
J gene: TRBJ2-1
CDR3 protein: CASRTSSNSYNEQFF
CDR3 DNA: TGCGCCAGCCGAACTAGCAGCAACTCCTACAATGAGCAGTTCTTC

D gene: .
clone size: .
V gene: TRBV5-5
J gene: TRBJ1-2
CDR3 protein: CASSPTASYYGYTF
CDR3 DNA: TGTGCCAGCAGCCCTACCGCGTCCTACTATGGCTACACCTTC

D gene: .
clone size: .
V gene: TRBV19
J gene: TRBJ2-6
CDR3 protein: CASSMTGSGANVLTF
CDR3 DNA: TGTGCCAGTAGTATGACAGGCTCTGGGGCCAACGTCCTGACTTTC

D gene: .
clone size: .
V gene: TRBV2
J gene: TRBJ2-7
CDR3 protein: CASTPDREQYF
CDR3 DNA: TGTGCCAGCACTCCGGACCGCGAGCAGTACTTC

D gene: .
clone size: .
V gene: TRBV2
J gene: TRBJ2-5
CDR3 protein: CASMGLGETQYF
CDR3 DNA: TGTGCCAGCATGGGGTTGGGAGAGACCCAGTACTTC

D gene: .
clone size: once
V gene: TRBV28
J gene: TRBJ1-2
CDR3 protein: CASSSGGNNYGYTF
CDR3 DNA: TGTGCCAGCAGTTCGGGAGGAAATAACTATGGCTACACCTTC

D gene: .
clone size: .
V gene: TRBV5-4
J gene: TRBJ2-1
CDR3 protein: CASSSYSNEQFF
CDR3 DNA: TGTGCCAGCAGCTCCTACTCCAATGAGCAGTTCTTC

D gene: TRBD2
clone size: once
V gene: TRBV4-2
J gene: TRBJ2-1
CDR3 protein: CASSQDSGGRPYNEQFF
CDR3 DNA: TGTGCCAGCAGCCAAGATAGCGGGGGCCGACCTTACAATGAGCAGTTCTTC

D gene: TRBD1
clone size: .
V gene: TRBV5-4
J gene: TRBJ2-3
CDR3 protein: CASSLAGRGPTDTQYF
CDR3 DNA: TGTGCCAGCAGCTTGGCCGGCAGGGGGCCCACAGATACGCAGTATTTT

D gene: .
clone size: .
V gene: TRBV5-5
J gene: TRBJ1-5
CDR3 protein: CASSLASLVNQPQHF
CDR3 DNA: TGTGCCAGCAGCTTGGCTAGTTTGGTTAATCAGCCCCAGCATTTT

D gene: .
clone size: .
V gene: TRBV19
J gene: TRBJ1-5
CDR3 protein: CASKDGTLYFRPQHF
CDR3 DNA: TGTGCCAGCAAAGACGGGACCCTATATTTCCGGCCCCAGCATTTT

D gene: .
clone size: .
V gene: TRBV2
J gene: TRBJ2-5
CDR3 protein: CASSENTGETQYF
CDR3 DNA: TGTGCCAGCAGTGAAAATACAGGAGAGACCCAGTACTTC

D gene: .
clone size: once
V gene: TRBV15
J gene: TRBJ2-1
CDR3 protein: CATSRDRQGVGFF
CDR3 DNA: TGTGCCACCAGCAGAGATCGGCAGGGAGTTGGGTTCTTC

D gene: .
clone size: .
V gene: TRBV9
J gene: TRBJ2-2
CDR3 protein: CASSTAGELFF
CDR3 DNA: TGTGCCAGCAGCACGGCCGGGGAGCTGTTTTTT

D gene: TRBD1
clone size: .
V gene: TRBV18
J gene: TRBJ2-7
CDR3 protein: CASSPYSALAGGGYEQYF
CDR3 DNA: TGTGCCAGCTCACCTTATTCCGCTCTGGCAGGGGGCGGGTACGAGCAGTACTTC

D gene: TRBD1
clone size: .
V gene: TRBV2
J gene: TRBJ2-5
CDR3 protein: CASSIQDRGAETQYF
CDR3 DNA: TGTGCCAGCAGTATTCAGGACAGGGGGGCAGAGACCCAGTACTTC

D gene: TRBD1
clone size: once
V gene: TRBV5-1
J gene: TRBJ1-1
CDR3 protein: CASSPGTGTEAFF
CDR3 DNA: TGCGCCAGCAGCCCCGGGACAGGGACTGAAGCTTTCTTT

D gene: TRBD1
clone size: few
V gene: TRBV10-3
J gene: TRBJ2-7
CDR3 protein: CAISAGQGNSYEQYF
CDR3 DNA: TGTGCCATCAGTGCGGGACAGGGGAACTCCTACGAGCAGTACTTC

D gene: .
clone size: .
V gene: TRBV7-3
J gene: TRBJ2-5
CDR3 protein: CASSLTGVETQYF
CDR3 DNA: TGTGCCAGCAGCTTAACGGGGGTAGAGACCCAGTACTTC

D gene: .
clone size: once
V gene: TRBV2
J gene: TRBJ1-3
CDR3 protein: CASSPGQRGNTIYF
CDR3 DNA: TGTGCCAGCAGTCCGGGACAACGTGGAAACACCATATATTTT

D gene: .
clone size: .
V gene: TRBV30
J gene: TRBJ2-3
CDR3 protein: CAWSVPSTDTQYF
CDR3 DNA: TGTGCCTGGAGTGTGCCCAGCACAGATACGCAGTATTTT

D gene: .
clone size: .
V gene: TRBV11-2
J gene: TRBJ2-7
CDR3 protein: CASSFRLQRGYEQYF
CDR3 DNA: TGTGCCAGCAGCTTCAGGCTTCAAAGGGGGTACGAGCAGTACTTC

D gene: .
clone size: .
V gene: TRBV28
J gene: TRBJ1-4
CDR3 protein: CASSPNHEKLFF
CDR3 DNA: TGTGCCAGCAGTCCTAACCATGAAAAACTGTTTTTT

D gene: .
clone size: .
V gene: TRBV6-2/TRBV6-3
J gene: TRBJ1-2
CDR3 protein: CASSYRFKTF
CDR3 DNA: TGTGCCAGCAGTTACCGGTTCAAGACCTTC

D gene: .
clone size: .
V gene: TRBV18
J gene: TRBJ2-2
CDR3 protein: CASSPFKNGQLNTGELFF
CDR3 DNA: TGTGCCAGCTCACCATTTAAAAATGGCCAGCTGAACACCGGGGAGCTGTTTTTT